The 32 T cell receptor beta chains presented below share a single source sample, sequenced in a study of T cell responses to AZD1222 COVID-19 vaccine. Sequencing was performed with immunoSEQ multiplex PCR; in TCRdb, only in-frame clones are kept and a portion is missing. Of around 130,000 clones detected, around nine tenths appear once; the ten largest clones hold around 3.5%. Specimen: peripheral blood, collected on day 0 of AZD1222 vaccination. Every receptor here comes from an adult in good health.

The chain employs TRBV5-6 and TRBJ1-6; 7 bases align to TRBD1. Germline V gene sequence: CDR1 SGHDT, CDR2 YYEEEE. The CDR3 length is 13 residues. Trimming removed 4 bases from V and 11 bases from J; junction bases left unmatched: 6. CDR3 loop: CASSPNRGTPLHF. The CDR3 DNA sequence: TGTGCCAGCAGCCCTAACAGGGGTACACCCCTCCACTTT.

The genes are TRBV20-1 and TRBJ2-5, with 8 bases that match TRBD2. The CDR3 loop spans 15 amino acids. Germline V lookup: CDR1 DFQATT, CDR2 SNEGSKA (reference sequence). The V segment lost 3 bases and the J segment 2 bases; nucleotides outside the gene matches: 8. The CDR3 bases are TGCAGTGCTAGTGCATCCAGCGGGAGACAAGAGACCCAGTACTTC. Translated: CSASASSGRQETQYF.

The genes are TRBV10-3 and TRBJ2-7, with D perhaps matching TRBD1 (5 bases). V was cut by 3 bases and J by 4 bases, with 16 bases left in between. Germline V CDR1 and CDR2: ENHRY, SYGVKD. The CDR3 is 15 residues long. Written as DNA, the CDR3 is TGTGCCATCAGTGAAGTTGGGTCAGGGCATTACGAGCAGTACTTC. Protein: CAISEVGSGHYEQYF.

The chain has TRBV7-2 and TRBJ1-2; D gene ambiguous. V was trimmed by 0 bases and J by 4 bases, leaving 12 bases between them. The CDR3 loop spans 15 amino acids. Germline V lookup: CDR1 SGHTA, CDR2 FQGNSA. The CDR3 DNA reads TGTGCCAGCAGCTTAGCTGTAGACTCTGCCTATGGCTACACCTTC. This sequence encodes CASSLAVDSAYGYTF. The whole variable domain, remainder taken from reference TRBV7-2 and TRBJ1-2, is GAGVSQSPSNKVTEKGKDVELRCDPISGHTALYWYRQSLGQGLEFLIYFQGNSAPDKSGLPSDRFSAERTGGSVSTLTIQRTQQEDSAVYLCASSLAVDSAYGYTFGSGTRLTVV.

J is TRBJ2-1 and V is TRBV28; 8 bases map to TRBD2. Germline assignment: CDR1 MDHEN and CDR2 SYDVKM. The CDR3 extends over 18 amino acids. V was clipped by 2 bases and J by 5 bases; unmatched bases: 14. The CDR3 protein is CASSLADPGLAWHNEQFF. The CDR3 region has the DNA TGTGCCAGCAGTTTAGCTGACCCTGGACTAGCATGGCACAATGAGCAGTTCTTC. Combining the CDR3 with reference TRBV28 and TRBJ2-1 gives the whole variable domain DVKVTQSSRYLVKRTGEKVFLECVQDMDHENMFWYRQDPGLGLRLIYFSYDVKMKEKGDIPEGYSVSREKKERFSLILESASTNQTSMYLCASSLADPGLAWHNEQFFGPGTRLTVL.

The chain has TRBV9 and TRBJ2-3; 8 bases are a match to TRBD1. Germline CDR1 is SGDLS and CDR2 is YYNGEE. The V and J ends lost 3 bases and 1 base, in that order; junction bases with no gene match: 7. The CDR3 length is 16 residues. The CDR3 region is CASSEVTGAGTDTQYF. The CDR3 DNA reads TGTGCCAGCAGCGAGGTGACAGGGGCCGGCACAGATACGCAGTATTTT. The whole variable domain, filled in from reference TRBV9 and TRBJ2-3, reads DSGVTQTPKHLITATGQRVTLRCSPRSGDLSVYWYQQSLDQGLQFLIQYYNGEERAKGNILERFSAQQFPDLHSELNLSSLELGDSALYFCASSEVTGAGTDTQYFGPGTRLTVL.

V is TRBV4-1 and J is TRBJ2-7, with 8 bases matching TRBD1. V lost 4 bases to trimming and J lost 0 bases; unmatched junction nucleotides: 5. Germline-derived CDR1 and CDR2 are MGHRA and YSYEKL. There are 15 residues in the CDR3. CDR3 sequence (DNA): TGCGCCAGCAGCCCAAGACAGGGGAGCTCCTACGAGCAGTACTTC. Translated, it gives CASSPRQGSSYEQYF.

This chain links TRBV6-5 with TRBJ2-5, with D unclear. Trimming took off 5 bases at V and 4 bases at J, with 8 bases between the two ends. Germline-derived CDR1 and CDR2 are MNHEY and SVGAGI. The CDR3 is made up of 12 amino acids. In DNA form, the CDR3 reads TGTGCCAGCAGTAGACTTGGAGAGACCCAGTACTTC. Amino acids: CASSRLGETQYF.

The chain recombines TRBV6-1 with TRBJ1-1; TRBD1 is a possible D gene (5 bases). CDR1 and CDR2 (germline): MNHNS, SASEGT. CDR3 size: 15 residues. With 3 bases removed from V and 0 bases from J, the gap between germline ends came to 11 bases. The CDR3, as DNA: TGTGCCAGCAGTGATGAGGGACGGTTGAACACTGAAGCTTTCTTT. It specifies CASSDEGRLNTEAFF.

The chain joins TRBV18 to TRBJ2-7, with 8 bases fitting TRBD1. The CDR3 runs 15 residues. Germline V gene sequence: CDR1 KGHSH, CDR2 LQKENI. The junction had 3 bases not matched to a gene; V was cut back by 2 bases and J by 0 bases. The CDR3: CASSPGTGSSYEQYF. The CDR3 coding sequence is TGTGCCAGCTCACCAGGGACAGGAAGCTCCTACGAGCAGTACTTC.

This sequence joins TRBV6-5 and TRBJ1-2; unclear D gene. The germline V and J ends were trimmed by 6 bases and 8 bases, with 10 bases remaining between them. Germline assignment: CDR1 MNHEY and CDR2 SVGAGI. The CDR3 totals 11 residues. Here the CDR3 reads CASRNLDGYTF. The CDR3 nucleotides read TGTGCCAGCAGAAACCTTGACGGCTACACCTTC.

V is TRBV3-1 (or the pseudogene TRBV3-2) and J is TRBJ1-3; unclear D gene. The CDR3 has 12 amino acids. From germline, CDR1 is LGHDT and CDR2 YNNKEL (reference sequence). Between the trimmed V and J ends, which lost 9 bases and 2 bases, there was a span of 8 bases. This CDR3 reads CASSLAGNTIYF. CDR3 bases: TGTGCCAGTAGTTTGGCTGGAAACACCATATATTTT.

The rearrangement joins TRBV19 to TRBJ2-1; D gene unclear. Trimming removed 1 base at V and 0 bases at J, with 7 bases between. Germline CDR1 and CDR2: LNHDA and SQIVND (reference sequence). CDR3 length equals 15 residues. The CDR3 region is CASSIGHTSYNEQFF. As DNA, the CDR3 is TGTGCCAGTAGTATAGGACATACCTCCTACAATGAGCAGTTCTTC.

The V call is TRBV5-1, the J call TRBJ1-4; no definite D call. The CDR3 is made up of 14 amino acids. V lost 3 bases to trimming and J lost 8 bases, with 14 bases between them. Germline CDR1 and CDR2: SGHRS and YFSETQ. CDR3 region: CASSSDPRGEKLFF. CDR3 DNA sequence: TGCGCCAGCAGCTCCGACCCGAGAGGAGAAAAACTGTTTTTT.

This clone was seen just once. The chain joins TRBV29-1 to TRBJ2-4; 9 bases map to TRBD1. V lost 7 bases, J lost 7 bases, and 5 bases stayed unmatched. This CDR3 spans 12 amino acids. Looked up from germline, CDR1 is SQVTM and CDR2 is ANQGSEA. CDR3 loop: CSARTGENIQYF. DNA for the CDR3: TGCAGCGCCCGGACAGGGGAGAACATTCAGTACTTC.

This sequence joins TRBV12-3 or TRBV12-4 and TRBJ1-1, with 7 bases fitting TRBD1. The junction had 4 bases not matched to a gene; V was cut back by 1 base and J by 8 bases. The CDR3 consists of 13 residues. CDR3 coding DNA: TGTGCCAGCAGTTTAGAGGGGGCAATCGAAGCTTTCTTT. Translation: CASSLEGAIEAFF.

The chain joins TRBV19 to TRBJ1-5; D possibly corresponds to TRBD1 (5 bases). This CDR3 contains 15 residues. Germline V gene lookup returns CDR1 LNHDA and CDR2 SQIVND (reference sequence). Here the CDR3 DNA reads TGTGCGGCCAGAGAGCAGGGTTTAAGCAATCAGCCCCAGCATTTT. It translates to CAAREQGLSNQPQHF.

V and J are TRBV11-2 and TRBJ2-2, with D uncertain. Trimming pared 5 bases from V and 6 bases from J, leaving 7 bases between. Germline-derived CDR1 and CDR2 are SGHAT and FQNNGV. The CDR3 totals 12 residues. The CDR3 here is CASSPFPGELFF. The CDR3 coding sequence is TGTGCCAGCAGCCCTTTTCCCGGGGAGCTGTTTTTT.

A single count supports this clone. The chain links TRBV6-1 to TRBJ1-2; D not resolved. This CDR3 contains 14 residues. Germline CDR1 MNHNS, CDR2 SASEGT. The V and J ends lost 2 bases and 3 bases respectively, with 10 bases between them. The CDR3 reads CASSELTSYYGYTF. The CDR3 nucleotides are TGTGCCAGCAGTGAACTAACCTCTTACTATGGCTACACCTTC.

The gene calls are TRBV27 and TRBJ2-5; weak D call: TRBD1 (6 bases). CDR1 and CDR2 (germline): MNHEY, SMNVEV (reference sequence). This CDR3 comprises 14 residues. Trimming pared 5 bases from V and 9 bases from J, leaving 19 bases between. CDR3 in amino acids: CASSNRDRVWAQYF. For the CDR3, the DNA is TGTGCCAGCAGTAACAGGGACCGGGTGTGGGCCCAGTACTTC.

This rearrangement joins TRBV7-9 to TRBJ1-1, with a tentative D call TRBD1 (5 bases). Germline CDR1 SEHNR, CDR2 FQNEAQ (reference sequence). The CDR3 covers 13 residues. V lost 5 bases, J lost 1 base, and 8 bases lay in between. CDR3 loop: CASSPRGNTEAFF. DNA of the CDR3: TGTGCCAGCAGCCCTAGGGGGAACACTGAAGCTTTCTTT.

The chain couples TRBV6-2 or TRBV6-3 to TRBJ1-1; D gene unclear. Germline V lookup: CDR1 MNHEY, CDR2 SVGEGT. Trimming shortened V by 6 bases and J by 8 bases, and 13 bases separated the two germline ends. The CDR3 consists of 12 residues. DNA of the CDR3: TGTGCCAGCAGCCTCAGTCTGCCCGAAGCTTTCTTT. It yields the protein CASSLSLPEAFF.

This chain joins TRBV11-2 and TRBJ2-5; maybe TRBD2 (6 bases). The CDR3 loop spans 15 amino acids. Germline V gene sequence: CDR1 SGHAT, CDR2 FQNNGV. V was cut by 1 base and J by 1 base, with 10 bases left in between. For the CDR3, the DNA is TGTGCCAGCAGCTTAGTTCGGGGGACCCAAGAGACCCAGTACTTC. Translated: CASSLVRGTQETQYF. Based on the CDR3 plus reference TRBV11-2 and TRBJ2-5, the full variable domain is EAGVAQSPRYKIIEKRQSVAFWCNPISGHATLYWYQQILGQGPKLLIQFQNNGVVDDSQLPKDRFSAERLKGVDSTLKIQPAKLEDSAVYLCASSLVRGTQETQYFGPGTRLLVL.

The chain combines TRBV6-5 with TRBJ2-5; D call uncertain. The V and J ends lost 9 bases and 5 bases respectively, with 7 bases between them. Germline lookup yields CDR1 MNHEY and CDR2 SVGAGI. CDR3 size: 10 residues. The CDR3 here is CASGRETQYF. The CDR3 coding sequence is TGTGCCAGTGGTAGGGAGACCCAGTACTTC.

This clone was detected a few times. The rearrangement uses TRBV19 and TRBJ2-1; TRBD2 matches at 7 bases. The junction had 8 bases not matched to a gene; V was cut back by 11 bases and J by 7 bases. The germline CDR1 and CDR2 sequences are LNHDA and SQIVND (reference sequence). The CDR3 totals 12 residues. The CDR3 spells CASWGGNNEQFF. The CDR3 DNA follows: TGTGCCTCATGGGGAGGGAATAATGAGCAGTTCTTC. The variable domain in full, completed from reference TRBV19 and TRBJ2-1, reads DGGITQSPKYLFRKEGQNVTLSCEQNLNHDAMYWYRQDPGQGLRLIYYSQIVNDFQKGDIAEGYSVSREKKESFPLTVTSAQKNPTAFYLCASWGGNNEQFFGPGTRLTVL.

The rearrangement joins TRBV21-1 to TRBJ1-5. TRBV21-1 is assigned pseudogene status. The CDR3 spans 11 residues. The CDR3 region is CARRSNQPQHF. The CDR3 nucleotides read TGTGCCAGAAGAAGCAATCAGCCCCAGCATTTT.

This sequence joins TRBV9 and TRBJ2-1; possibly TRBD1 for D (7 bases). V dropped 4 bases and J dropped 2 bases, with 13 bases sitting between them. The CDR3 sequence is 15 residues long. From germline, CDR1 is SGDLS and CDR2 YYNGEE. CDR3 coding DNA: TGTGCCAGCAGCCCGCGGGACAGAACCTACAATGAGCAGTTCTTC. Its protein is CASSPRDRTYNEQFF.

J is TRBJ2-5 and V is TRBV11-3; 12 bases match TRBD2. The V and J ends lost 4 bases and 3 bases, in that order; junction bases with no gene match: 18. This CDR3 contains 20 residues. Germline CDR1 and CDR2: SGHNT and YENEEA. CDR3 residues: CASSSPPLFGLAGMEETQYF. CDR3 sequence (DNA): TGTGCCAGCAGCTCACCGCCTTTATTTGGACTAGCGGGGATGGAAGAGACCCAGTACTTC.

The V call is TRBV12-3 or TRBV12-4, the J call TRBJ2-1, with TRBD2 matching over 9 bases. This CDR3 region has 13 residues. J was trimmed by 10 bases and V by 2 bases; bases with no gene match: 3. The DNA of the CDR3 is TGTGCCAGCAGTTTAAACCTAGCGGGGGAGCAGTTCTTC. Translation: CASSLNLAGEQFF.

The J gene is TRBJ1-2, the V gene TRBV12-3 or TRBV12-4, with unresolved D. V lost 1 base and J 7 bases, leaving 10 bases between the germline ends. The CDR3 has 13 residues. CDR3 region: CASSLEPAIGYTF. The CDR3 DNA reads TGTGCCAGCAGTTTAGAACCTGCCATTGGCTACACCTTC.

The rearrangement links TRBV15 to TRBJ1-4; D is perhaps TRBD1 (6 bases). The CDR3 is 17 residues long. Trimming removed 0 bases at V and 9 bases at J, with 20 bases between. Germline V gives CDR1 LNHNV, CDR2 YYDKDF (reference sequence). CDR3 DNA sequence: TGTGCCACCAGCAGAGATGCCCCCGGACAGAAGAACCAAAAACTGTTTTTT. It encodes CATSRDAPGQKNQKLFF. The full variable domain, with the rest looked up from reference TRBV15 and TRBJ1-4, is DAMVIQNPRYQVTQFGKPVTLSCSQTLNHNVMYWYQQKSSQAPKLLFHYYDKDFNNEADTPDNFQSRRPNTSFCFLDIRSPGLGDTAMYLCATSRDAPGQKNQKLFFGSGTQLSVL.

This chain joins TRBV18 and TRBJ1-2; D may be TRBD1 (5 bases). Germline assignment: CDR1 KGHSH and CDR2 LQKENI. CDR3 length equals 14 residues. V was clipped by 2 bases and J by 4 bases, with 11 bases between them. The CDR3 region is CASSPRGESYGYTF. Here the CDR3 DNA reads TGTGCCAGCTCACCAAGAGGGGAGAGCTATGGCTACACCTTC.